Listed below are T cell receptor beta chains from one sample, sequenced in a study of blood T cell repertoires in COVID-19. Assay: immunoSEQ multiplex PCR; the TCRdb copy retains only in-frame clones and omits some. The table records about 430,000 clones, roughly 88% of them present only once. The source material was PBMCs or T cells enriched from blood (not recorded which). The source is a woman aged 18-35 years who had been exposed to COVID-19. The CDR3 runs from the conserved cysteine through the conserved F or W. Fields, in order: D gene, J gene, V gene, clone size, CDR3 protein, CDR3 DNA. A D gene is named only where the DNA matches it firmly. Rows may omit the clone size; those that give it use once, few, many or a size class.

d_call: .
j_call: TRBJ2-5
v_call: TRBV11-2
clone_size: once
cdr3_aa: CASSFSEETQYF
cdr3_nt: TGTGCCAGCAGCTTCTCGGAAGAGACCCAGTACTTC

d_call: .
j_call: TRBJ1-1
v_call: TRBV3-1/TRBV3-2
clone_size: .
cdr3_aa: CASSPRTNREKAEAFF
cdr3_nt: TGTGCCAGCAGCCCCAGGACCAACAGGGAAAAAGCTGAAGCTTTCTTT

d_call: .
j_call: TRBJ2-5
v_call: TRBV9
clone_size: .
cdr3_aa: CASSVGGMVETQYF
cdr3_nt: TGTGCCAGCAGCGTAGGAGGCATGGTGGAGACCCAGTACTTC

d_call: .
j_call: TRBJ1-4
v_call: TRBV28
clone_size: few
cdr3_aa: CASSSPARLNEKLFF
cdr3_nt: TGTGCCAGCAGTTCCCCGGCCCGACTCAATGAAAAACTGTTTTTT

d_call: .
j_call: TRBJ1-1
v_call: TRBV7-9
clone_size: .
cdr3_aa: CASSLVQSNTEAFF
cdr3_nt: TGTGCCAGCAGCTTAGTACAGTCGAACACTGAAGCTTTCTTT

d_call: TRBD2
j_call: TRBJ2-7
v_call: TRBV18
clone_size: .
cdr3_aa: CASSPVSGNNEQYF
cdr3_nt: TGTGCCAGCTCACCTGTTAGCGGGAACAACGAGCAGTACTTC

d_call: .
j_call: TRBJ2-3
v_call: TRBV5-1
clone_size: .
cdr3_aa: CASSLGTSTDTQYF
cdr3_nt: TGCGCCAGCAGCTTAGGGACTAGCACAGATACGCAGTATTTT

d_call: TRBD2
j_call: TRBJ2-3
v_call: TRBV6-1
clone_size: many
cdr3_aa: CASSETSGGADTQYF
cdr3_nt: TGTGCCAGCAGTGAGACTAGCGGGGGGGCAGATACGCAGTATTTT

d_call: TRBD2
j_call: TRBJ2-3
v_call: TRBV27
clone_size: .
cdr3_aa: CASSLYRRLAGHTDTQYF
cdr3_nt: TGTGCCAGCAGTCTGTACCGACGACTAGCGGGGCACACAGATACGCAGTATTTT

d_call: .
j_call: TRBJ1-3
v_call: TRBV3-1/TRBV3-2
clone_size: .
cdr3_aa: CASSPYRAGNTIYF
cdr3_nt: TGTGCCAGCAGCCCATACAGGGCTGGAAACACCATATATTTT

d_call: .
j_call: TRBJ1-6
v_call: TRBV28
clone_size: .
cdr3_aa: CASSLLMAGRTYNSPLHF
cdr3_nt: TGTGCCAGCAGTTTATTGATGGCAGGGCGGACCTATAATTCACCCCTCCACTTT

d_call: .
j_call: TRBJ2-1
v_call: TRBV4-2
clone_size: .
cdr3_aa: CASSQEQNRRDNEQFF
cdr3_nt: TGTGCCAGCAGCCAAGAGCAGAACCGGAGGGACAATGAGCAGTTCTTC

d_call: .
j_call: TRBJ2-2
v_call: TRBV6-4
clone_size: .
cdr3_aa: CASSETAGELFF
cdr3_nt: TGTGCCAGCAGTGAAACGGCCGGGGAGCTGTTTTTT

d_call: TRBD2
j_call: TRBJ2-7
v_call: TRBV5-4
clone_size: .
cdr3_aa: CASSTPGGQEQYF
cdr3_nt: TGTGCCAGCAGCACCCCGGGGGGGCAGGAGCAGTACTTC

d_call: TRBD1
j_call: TRBJ1-2
v_call: TRBV14
clone_size: .
cdr3_aa: CASSQLQGDGYTF
cdr3_nt: TGTGCCAGCAGCCAATTACAGGGGGATGGCTACACCTTC

d_call: TRBD2
j_call: TRBJ2-2
v_call: TRBV27
clone_size: .
cdr3_aa: CASSFLAGHTGELFF
cdr3_nt: TGTGCCAGCAGTTTCCTAGCGGGCCACACCGGGGAGCTGTTTTTT

d_call: .
j_call: TRBJ2-3
v_call: TRBV25-1
clone_size: few
cdr3_aa: CASQGDTSTDTQYF
cdr3_nt: TGTGCCAGCCAAGGAGATACTAGCACAGATACGCAGTATTTT

d_call: .
j_call: TRBJ1-5
v_call: TRBV5-4
clone_size: .
cdr3_aa: CASSLDWQQPQHF
cdr3_nt: TGTGCCAGCAGCTTGGATTGGCAGCAGCCCCAGCATTTT

d_call: .
j_call: TRBJ1-6
v_call: TRBV14
clone_size: .
cdr3_aa: CASSYNRVRNSPLHF
cdr3_nt: TGTGCCAGCAGCTACAACAGGGTTAGGAATTCACCCCTCCACTTT

d_call: .
j_call: TRBJ2-2
v_call: TRBV2
clone_size: once
cdr3_aa: CASSDREAGELFF
cdr3_nt: TGTGCCAGCAGTGACAGGGAAGCCGGGGAGCTGTTTTTT

d_call: .
j_call: TRBJ1-5
v_call: TRBV12-3/TRBV12-4
clone_size: .
cdr3_aa: CASSYTNQPQHF
cdr3_nt: TGTGCCAGCAGTTACACAAATCAGCCCCAGCATTTT

d_call: .
j_call: TRBJ2-1
v_call: TRBV29-1
clone_size: .
cdr3_aa: CSVEGRLNYNEEQFF
cdr3_nt: TGCAGCGTTGAAGGGCGCCTCAACTACAATGAGGAGCAGTTCTTC

d_call: .
j_call: TRBJ2-3
v_call: TRBV7-3
clone_size: .
cdr3_aa: CASSTKISHTQYF
cdr3_nt: TGTGCCAGCAGCACAAAAATCTCACATACGCAGTATTTT

d_call: .
j_call: TRBJ1-4
v_call: TRBV7-6
clone_size: once
cdr3_aa: CASSLATVSNEKLFF
cdr3_nt: TGTGCCAGCAGCTTAGCGACAGTATCTAATGAAAAACTGTTTTTT